These T cell receptor beta chains were read from a single sample in a study of T-cell reconstitution after alpha-beta-depleted transplantation in children. TCRdb re-derived calls from the PCR reads in MiXCR, one entry per CDR3 protein. The table has about 200,000 distinct CDR3 sequences, under 8.5% seen once; the top ten hold 35% to 45%. The sample consisted of PBMCs, mostly from graft donor cells, taken 360 days after TCRalphabeta/CD19-depleted stem cell transplant. All receptors derive from a male patient aged 2 to 10 who had a stem cell transplant for acute myeloid leukemia, so the T cells may come from the graft donor. Both conserved end residues are trimmed from each CDR3. D genes are given only for firm matches.

V gene	J gene	D gene	CDR3 protein
TRBV5-1	TRBJ2-5	-	ASSLQKETQY
TRBV4-2	TRBJ2-1	-	ASSQVTGFNEQF
TRBV12-3/TRBV12-4	TRBJ1-1	-	ASSLAGATEAF
TRBV12-3/TRBV12-4	TRBJ2-3	-	ASSLRAGPSTDTQY
TRBV5-1	TRBJ2-6	-	ASSLARTGANVLT
TRBV12-3/TRBV12-4	TRBJ2-2	TRBD1	ASRITTGRGTGELF
TRBV9	TRBJ2-2	TRBD2	ASSVRDGTSGTNTGELF
TRBV20-1	TRBJ1-4	TRBD1	SARDPTGRDEKLF
TRBV3-1	TRBJ2-5	TRBD2	ASSGLASWTQY
TRBV29-1	TRBJ2-3	TRBD2	SVEGGRTDTQY
TRBV5-1	TRBJ2-7	-	ASSFQDGYEQY
TRBV27	TRBJ2-1	-	ATIAFYNEQF
TRBV5-1	TRBJ2-3	-	ASSRSGAAGDTQY
TRBV19	TRBJ2-4	-	ASTAGLNIQY
TRBV4-2	TRBJ2-6	-	ASSPRALAGANVLT
TRBV29-1	TRBJ2-7	-	SVEAGSSYEQY
TRBV5-6	TRBJ2-4	-	ASSRLAKNIQY
TRBV20-1	TRBJ2-7	-	SARGGMYEQY
TRBV10-3	TRBJ2-6	-	AISHQGAGANVLT
TRBV7-3	TRBJ2-3	-	ASSYAGTSTDTQY
TRBV7-2	TRBJ2-7	TRBD2	ASSLYPLAGGPYEQY
TRBV20-1	TRBJ2-3	-	SASGQITDTQY
TRBV15	TRBJ2-1	-	ATSSAGRSYNEQF
TRBV5-5	TRBJ2-7	TRBD1	ASSPKDRAYEQY
TRBV5-4	TRBJ1-2	-	ASSIDLTWGNYGYT
TRBV5-1	TRBJ2-3	-	ASSLVWSTDTQY
TRBV7-9	TRBJ2-1	-	ASSSGVEQF
TRBV5-1	TRBJ1-1	-	ASSLFPGMNTEAF
TRBV10-3	TRBJ2-7	-	AISDSSRAESSYEQY
TRBV20-1	TRBJ1-6	TRBD1	SARPGTGTSPLH
TRBV5-1	TRBJ2-5	-	ASSLSQGQETQY
TRBV12-3/TRBV12-4	TRBJ1-5	TRBD1	ASRTGGMTDQPQH
TRBV12-3/TRBV12-4	TRBJ2-1	-	ASSLVRGGGYNEQF
TRBV29-1	TRBJ2-5	-	SVSGTSWETQY
TRBV12-3/TRBV12-4	TRBJ2-2	-	ASSQMALPFGELF
TRBV7-9	TRBJ1-2	TRBD1	ASSRDREVGYT
TRBV12-3/TRBV12-4	TRBJ2-6	TRBD1	ASSPQRDRRNSGANVLT
TRBV6-5	TRBJ1-6	-	ASSYGGARNGNSPLH
TRBV2	TRBJ2-7	TRBD2	ASIPWGRGYEQY
TRBV20-1	TRBJ2-3	-	SASYPDTQY
TRBV18	TRBJ1-5	-	ASSPLAVGAISNQPQH
TRBV15	TRBJ2-5	TRBD2	ATSTGRASGAQETEY
TRBV7-2	TRBJ2-7	TRBD2	ASSLPTSDSYEQY
TRBV9	TRBJ2-3	-	ASSVGVQAQY
TRBV5-1	TRBJ2-2	-	ASSLGGTNTGELF
TRBV20-1	TRBJ2-5	-	SARLALQGSTQY
TRBV18	TRBJ2-7	TRBD2	ASSPGLEYYEQY
TRBV7-9	TRBJ2-2	TRBD2	GSSLAGSDRTGELF
TRBV5-1	TRBJ2-3	TRBD2	ASSSPGLARDTQY
TRBV20-1	TRBJ2-7	-	SASRDNYEQY
TRBV7-2	TRBJ1-1	-	ASSFGPLNTEAF
TRBV7-2	TRBJ1-2	-	ASSLFRRDGNYGYT
TRBV5-1	TRBJ2-7	TRBD1	ASSRDRVGEQY
TRBV20-1	TRBJ2-3	-	SARVGGGTTDTQY
TRBV3-1	TRBJ2-6	-	ASSQERTSGANVLT